This record looks at one T cell receptor (beta chain) sequence and its context. This sample stems from a study of T-cell reconstitution after alpha-beta-depleted transplantation in children. Germline CDR1 LGHDT, CDR2 YNNKEL (reference sequence). This CDR3 is built from 19 residues. Trimming left V 10 bases short and J 0 bases short, with 28 bases between. The library targeted TCRbeta and was prepared with unique molecular identifiers. One entry per CDR3 protein results from TCRdb running MiXCR on the PCR reads. This sample carries approximately 510,000 distinct CDR3 sequences, roughly 18% of them seen once, and the ten largest clones take 3.3%.

The TCR sequence derives from a human donor who donated a stem cell graft to a child with acute lymphoblastic leukemia. This chain links TRBV3-1 with TRBJ1-5, with a possible D match to TRBD1 (5 bases). Specimen: PBMCs from the stem cell graft donor, collected from the stem cell graft. The CDR3 nucleotides read TGTGCCATCAGTTTAAAGTCGAGGGGACTCCTTTTTAGCAATCAGCCCCAGCATTTT. Its protein product is CAISLKSRGLLFSNQPQHF. The variable domain in full, completed from reference TRBV3-1 and TRBJ1-5, reads DTAVSQTPKYLVTQMGNDKSIKCEQNLGHDTMYWYKQDSKKFLKIMFSYNNKELIINETVPNRFSPKSPDKAHLNLHINSLELGDSAVYFCAISLKSRGLLFSNQPQHFGDGTRLSIL.